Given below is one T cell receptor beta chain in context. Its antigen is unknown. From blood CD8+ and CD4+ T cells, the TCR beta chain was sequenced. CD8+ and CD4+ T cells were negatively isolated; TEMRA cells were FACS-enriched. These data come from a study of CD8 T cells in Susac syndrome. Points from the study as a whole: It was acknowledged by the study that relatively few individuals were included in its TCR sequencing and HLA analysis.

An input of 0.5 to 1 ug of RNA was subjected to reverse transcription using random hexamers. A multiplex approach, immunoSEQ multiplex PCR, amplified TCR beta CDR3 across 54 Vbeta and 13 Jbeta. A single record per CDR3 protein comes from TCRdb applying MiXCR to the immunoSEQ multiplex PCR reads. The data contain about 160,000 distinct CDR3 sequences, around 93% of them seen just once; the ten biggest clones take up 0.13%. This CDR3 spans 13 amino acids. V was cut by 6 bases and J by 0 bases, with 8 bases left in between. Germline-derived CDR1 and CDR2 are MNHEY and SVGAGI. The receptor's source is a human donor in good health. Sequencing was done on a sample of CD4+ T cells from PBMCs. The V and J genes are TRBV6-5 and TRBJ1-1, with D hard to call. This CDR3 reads CASRPPVNTEAFF. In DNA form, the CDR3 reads TGTGCCAGCAGGCCCCCGGTGAACACTGAAGCTTTCTTT.